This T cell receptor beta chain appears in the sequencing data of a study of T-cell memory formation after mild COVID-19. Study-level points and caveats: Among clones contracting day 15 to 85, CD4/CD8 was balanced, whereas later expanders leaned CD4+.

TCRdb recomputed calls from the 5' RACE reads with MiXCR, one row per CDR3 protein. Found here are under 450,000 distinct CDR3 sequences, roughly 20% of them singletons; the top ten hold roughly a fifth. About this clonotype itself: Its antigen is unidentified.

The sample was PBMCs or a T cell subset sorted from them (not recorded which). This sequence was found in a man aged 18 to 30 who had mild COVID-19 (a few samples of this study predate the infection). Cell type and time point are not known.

The CDR3 sequence is CASSPPGQSYEQYF. The CDR3 DNA follows: TGTGCCAGCTCTCCTCCGGGACAGTCCTACGAGCAGTACTTC. V is TRBV18 and J is TRBJ2-7, with 7 positions matching TRBD1. CDR1 and CDR2 (germline): KGHSH, LQKENI. The CDR3 is 14 amino acids. J was trimmed by 1 base and V by 6 bases; bases with no gene match: 6. The full variable domain, rest sourced from reference TRBV18 and TRBJ2-7, is NAGVMQNPRHLVRRRGQEARLRCSPMKGHSHVYWYRQLPEEGLKFMVYLQKENIIDESGMPKERFSAEFPKEGPSILRIQQVVRGDSAAYFCASSPPGQSYEQYFGPGTRLTVT.